The 5 T cell receptor beta chains listed next were all sequenced from one sample in a study of cytomegalovirus exposure and HLA in healthy donors. The repertoire was sequenced with immunoSEQ multiplex PCR; TCRdb's copy has only in-frame clones and lacks some. The sample lists about 130,000 clones; about 90% were seen once. Sequenced material: PBMCs. These receptors all stem from a man in his thirties or forties in good health and CMV-seronegative.

The chain carries TRBV15 and TRBJ2-1; 8 positions agree with TRBD2. Germline CDR1 LNHNV, CDR2 YYDKDF (reference sequence). The CDR3 sequence is 17 residues long. V was clipped by 5 bases and J by 0 bases; unmatched bases: 9. CDR3 bases: TGTGCCACCAGCGGTAAAGGGACTAGGGTCTCCTACAATGAGCAGTTCTTC. Translation gives CATSGKGTRVSYNEQFF. Full variable domain (missing parts from reference TRBV15 and TRBJ2-1): DAMVIQNPRYQVTQFGKPVTLSCSQTLNHNVMYWYQQKSSQAPKLLFHYYDKDFNNEADTPDNFQSRRPNTSFCFLDIRSPGLGDTAMYLCATSGKGTRVSYNEQFFGPGTRLTVL.

The chain recombines TRBV9 with TRBJ2-3, with 9 bases matching TRBD2. Per the germline V gene, CDR1 is SGDLS and CDR2 is YYNGEE. This CDR3 region has 14 residues. V gave up 2 bases and J gave up 6 bases; unmatched junction bases: 4. This chain's CDR3 is CASSVLAGGDTQYF. The CDR3, as DNA: TGTGCCAGCAGCGTGCTGGCGGGAGGGGATACGCAGTATTTT.

The rearrangement links TRBV18 to TRBJ2-5; tentatively, D is TRBD2 (7 bases). CDR1 is KGHSH, CDR2 LQKENI, per germline. Trimming removed 3 bases from V and 1 base from J, with 12 bases in between. This CDR3 contains 15 residues. This CDR3 reads CASSPGGRRQETQYF. In DNA, the CDR3 is TGTGCCAGCTCACCGGGGGGGCGCCGCCAAGAGACCCAGTACTTC.

V gene TRBV11-2 combines with J gene TRBJ2-5; D is unclear. The germline V gene has CDR1 SGHAT and CDR2 FQNNGV. The CDR3 is made up of 14 amino acids. V was shortened by 2 bases and J by 2 bases, with 9 bases between the two germline ends. This chain's CDR3 is CASSLYQAQETQYF. CDR3 nucleotides: TGTGCCAGCAGCTTATATCAGGCTCAAGAGACCCAGTACTTC.

The chain is built from TRBV5-1 and TRBJ2-5; tentatively, D is TRBD1 (6 bases). V was trimmed by 5 bases and J by 4 bases, leaving 15 bases between them. Germline assignment: CDR1 SGHRS and CDR2 YFSETQ. The CDR3 is made up of 14 amino acids. CDR3 region: CASSKGVTGETQYF. The DNA for the CDR3 is TGCGCCAGCAGTAAGGGGGTTACCGGAGAGACCCAGTACTTC.